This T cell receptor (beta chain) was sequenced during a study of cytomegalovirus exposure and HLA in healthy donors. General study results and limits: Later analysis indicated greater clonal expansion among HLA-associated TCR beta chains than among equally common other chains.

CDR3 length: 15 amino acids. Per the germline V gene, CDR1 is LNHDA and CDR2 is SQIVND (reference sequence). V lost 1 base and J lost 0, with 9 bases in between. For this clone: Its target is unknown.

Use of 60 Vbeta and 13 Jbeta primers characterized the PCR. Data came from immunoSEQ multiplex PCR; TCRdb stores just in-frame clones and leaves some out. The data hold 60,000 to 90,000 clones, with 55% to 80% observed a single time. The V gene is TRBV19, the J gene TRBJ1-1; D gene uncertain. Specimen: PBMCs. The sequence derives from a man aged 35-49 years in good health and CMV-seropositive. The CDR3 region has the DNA TGTGCCAGTAGTATAGTGGGTCAGGTGAACACTGAAGCTTTCTTT. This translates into CASSIVGQVNTEAFF.